This T cell receptor beta chain was captured in a study of graft-versus-host responses after intestinal transplantation. Looking at the study overall: Isolated intestinal, liver-intestinal, or multivisceral transplants had been given to the recipients.

Germline lookup yields CDR1 PRHDT and CDR2 FYEKMQ (reference sequence). V was cut by 2 bases and J by 6 bases, with 16 bases left in between. CDR3 length: 15 residues. Study-wide points: The marrow of recipients harbored GvH clones, and ileum or blood showed some of them first. Early post-transplant falls in HvG clones accompanied the peak levels of circulating GvH clones.

Irradiated, violet-dye-labeled stimulator cells, around 200,000 in number, were plated with around 200,000 CFSE-labeled responder cells. Sorting of proliferating CFSE-low CD3+CD4+ and CD3+CD8+ responders took place after the reaction. A note on this clone: The sample contains more than one DNA sequence encoding this CDR3.

The protocol was immunoSEQ multiplex PCR, while the TCRdb copy is restricted to in-frame clones and leaves out a portion. Among around 6,000 clones listed, 33% were seen once. The J gene is TRBJ1-2, the V gene TRBV13; the D gene is possibly TRBD1 (6 bases). Sequencing used alloreactive CD8+ T cells from a mixed lymphocyte reaction culture, obtained before intestinal transplant. As to subset: CFSE-low proliferating T cells sorted from roughly 6-day pre-transplant mixed lymphocyte reaction (GvH or HvG direction). This TCR came from a human patient who received an intestinal transplant. The CDR3 DNA reads as TGTGCCAGCAGCTTAAGACCAGGGGAGGGGGATGGCTACACCTTC. Its protein product is CASSLRPGEGDGYTF.